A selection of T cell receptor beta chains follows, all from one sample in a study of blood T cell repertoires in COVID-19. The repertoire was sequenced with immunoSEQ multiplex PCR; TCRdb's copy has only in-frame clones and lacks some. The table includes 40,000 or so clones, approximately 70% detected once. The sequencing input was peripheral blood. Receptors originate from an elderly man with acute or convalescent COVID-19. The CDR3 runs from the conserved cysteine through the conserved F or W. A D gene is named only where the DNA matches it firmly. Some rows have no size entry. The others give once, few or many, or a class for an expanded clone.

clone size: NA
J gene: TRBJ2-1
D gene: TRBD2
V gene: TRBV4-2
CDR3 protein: CASSLGLAGVEGEQFF
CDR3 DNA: TGTGCCAGCAGCCTAGGACTAGCGGGAGTTGAGGGTGAGCAGTTCTTC

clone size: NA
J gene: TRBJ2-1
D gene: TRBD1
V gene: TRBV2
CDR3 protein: CASKGTGYTSSYNEQFF
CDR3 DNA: TGTGCCAGCAAAGGGACAGGCTATACGAGCTCCTACAATGAGCAGTTCTTC

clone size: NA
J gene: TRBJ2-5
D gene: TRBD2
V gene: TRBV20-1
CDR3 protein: CSARGRVAQYF
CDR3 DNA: TGCAGTGCGCGGGGGAGGGTCGCCCAGTACTTC

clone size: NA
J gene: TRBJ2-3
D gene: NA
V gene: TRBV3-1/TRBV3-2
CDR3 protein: CASSPQTGITTDTQYF
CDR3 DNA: TGTGCCAGCAGTCCACAGACAGGCATTACCACAGATACGCAGTATTTT

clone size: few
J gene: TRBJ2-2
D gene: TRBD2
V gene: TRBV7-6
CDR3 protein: CASRSTSMDTGELFF
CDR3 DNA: TGTGCCAGCAGGTCGACTAGCATGGACACCGGGGAGCTGTTTTTT

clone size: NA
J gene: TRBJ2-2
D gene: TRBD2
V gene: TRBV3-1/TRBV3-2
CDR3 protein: CASSVTSGRAGELFF
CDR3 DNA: TGTGCCAGCAGCGTGACTAGCGGGAGGGCCGGGGAGCTGTTTTTT

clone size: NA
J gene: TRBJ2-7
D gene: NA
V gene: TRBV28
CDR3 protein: CASSLGGWGSVDEQYF
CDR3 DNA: TGTGCCAGCAGTTTAGGAGGGTGGGGGAGTGTAGACGAGCAGTACTTC

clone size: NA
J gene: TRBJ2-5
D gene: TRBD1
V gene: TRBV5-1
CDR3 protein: CASSLEPGQGLKETQYF
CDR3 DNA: TGCGCCAGCAGCTTGGAACCGGGACAGGGGCTCAAAGAGACCCAGTACTTC

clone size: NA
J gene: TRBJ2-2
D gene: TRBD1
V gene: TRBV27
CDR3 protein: CASSPGTGPTGELFF
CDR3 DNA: TGTGCCAGCAGTCCGGGGACAGGGCCCACCGGGGAGCTGTTTTTT

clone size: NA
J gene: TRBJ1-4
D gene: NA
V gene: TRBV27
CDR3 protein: CASREHRVGKLFF
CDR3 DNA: TGTGCCAGCAGGGAGCACAGGGTTGGAAAACTGTTTTTT

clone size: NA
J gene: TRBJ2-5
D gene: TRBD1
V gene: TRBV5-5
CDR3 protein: CASSYGTGGQETQYF
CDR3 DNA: TGTGCCAGCAGCTATGGGACAGGGGGCCAAGAGACCCAGTACTTC

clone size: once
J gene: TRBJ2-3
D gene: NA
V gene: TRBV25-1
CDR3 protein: CASSELGRGGGTDTQYF
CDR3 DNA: TGTGCCAGCAGTGAACTTGGCCGTGGAGGTGGCACAGATACGCAGTATTTT

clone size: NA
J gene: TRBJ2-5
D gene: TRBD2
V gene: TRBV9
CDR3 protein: CASSALVAGGAQETQYF
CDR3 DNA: TGTGCCAGCAGCGCCCTCGTAGCGGGAGGCGCTCAAGAGACCCAGTACTTC

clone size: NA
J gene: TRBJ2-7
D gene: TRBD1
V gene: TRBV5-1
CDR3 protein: CASSLEGAPGSEQYF
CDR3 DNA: TGCGCCAGCAGCTTGGAGGGGGCTCCTGGGTCCGAGCAGTACTTC

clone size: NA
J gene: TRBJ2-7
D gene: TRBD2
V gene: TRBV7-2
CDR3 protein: CASSPGLAVSYEQYF
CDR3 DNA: TGTGCCAGCAGCCCGGGACTAGCGGTAAGCTACGAGCAGTACTTC

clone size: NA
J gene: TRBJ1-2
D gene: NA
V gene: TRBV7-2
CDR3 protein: CASSPRGWGYTF
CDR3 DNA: TGTGCCAGCAGCCCGCGGGGTTGGGGCTACACCTTC

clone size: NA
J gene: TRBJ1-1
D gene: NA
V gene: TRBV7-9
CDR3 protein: CASSFSGMNTEAFF
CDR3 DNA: TGTGCCAGCAGCTTTTCAGGAATGAACACTGAAGCTTTCTTT

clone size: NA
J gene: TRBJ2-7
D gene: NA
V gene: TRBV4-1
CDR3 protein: CASSLRVEYEQYF
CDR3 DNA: TGCGCCAGCAGCCTCCGGGTGGAATACGAGCAGTACTTC

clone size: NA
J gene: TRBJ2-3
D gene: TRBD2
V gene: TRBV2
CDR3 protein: CASRPTSGRPTDTQYF
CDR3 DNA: TGTGCCAGCAGGCCGACTAGCGGGAGGCCGACAGATACGCAGTATTTT

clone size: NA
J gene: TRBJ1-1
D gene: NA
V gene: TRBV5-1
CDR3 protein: CASSFRSMNTEAFF
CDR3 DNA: TGCGCCAGCAGCTTTAGATCGATGAACACTGAAGCTTTCTTT

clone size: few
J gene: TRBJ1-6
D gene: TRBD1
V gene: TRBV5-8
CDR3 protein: CASSFRPGTGVPPLHF
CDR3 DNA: TGTGCCAGCAGCTTCCGACCTGGGACAGGGGTGCCACCCCTCCACTTT

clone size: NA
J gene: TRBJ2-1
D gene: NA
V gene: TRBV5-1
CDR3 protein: CASSFGGSAGNEQFF
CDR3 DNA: TGCGCCAGCAGCTTTGGCGGGTCGGCGGGGAATGAGCAGTTCTTC

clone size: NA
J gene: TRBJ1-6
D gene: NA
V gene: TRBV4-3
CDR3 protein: CASSQDIEGSRTYNSPLHF
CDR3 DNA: TGCGCCAGCAGCCAAGATATCGAGGGAAGTAGGACCTATAATTCACCCCTCCACTTT

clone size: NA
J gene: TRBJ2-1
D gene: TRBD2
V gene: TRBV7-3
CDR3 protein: CASSLYRTSRANEQFF
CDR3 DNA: TGTGCCAGCAGCTTATACCGGACTAGCCGGGCCAATGAGCAGTTCTTC

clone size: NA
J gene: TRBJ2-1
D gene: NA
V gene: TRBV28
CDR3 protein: CASSLEERRQFF
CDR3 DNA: TGTGCCAGCAGCTTAGAGGAAAGGAGACAGTTCTTC

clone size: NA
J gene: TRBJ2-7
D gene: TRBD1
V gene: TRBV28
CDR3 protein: CASSAGTGILNYEQYF
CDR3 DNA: TGTGCCAGCAGTGCCGGGACAGGGATATTGAACTACGAGCAGTACTTC

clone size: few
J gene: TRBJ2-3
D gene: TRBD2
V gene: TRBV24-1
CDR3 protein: CATSLAASTDTQYF
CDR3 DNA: TGTGCCACCAGTCTAGCGGCTAGCACAGATACGCAGTATTTT

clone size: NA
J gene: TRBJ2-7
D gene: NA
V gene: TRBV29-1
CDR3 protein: CSVVGEGRGSYEQYF
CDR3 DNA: TGCAGCGTTGTGGGGGAAGGCAGGGGATCCTACGAGCAGTACTTC

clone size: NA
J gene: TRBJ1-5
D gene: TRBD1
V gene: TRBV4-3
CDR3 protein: CASSPSRTGHQPQHF
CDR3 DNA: TGCGCCAGCAGCCCCTCGAGGACAGGGCATCAGCCCCAGCATTTT

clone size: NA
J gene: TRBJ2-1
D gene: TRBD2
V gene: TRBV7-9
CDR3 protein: CASSLAGGRLENEQFF
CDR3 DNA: TGTGCCAGCAGTCTAGCGGGAGGGAGGTTGGAGAATGAGCAGTTCTTC

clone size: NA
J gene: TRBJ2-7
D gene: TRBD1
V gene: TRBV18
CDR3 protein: CASSSGQGFYEQYF
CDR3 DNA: TGTGCCAGCTCATCGGGACAGGGGTTCTACGAGCAGTACTTC

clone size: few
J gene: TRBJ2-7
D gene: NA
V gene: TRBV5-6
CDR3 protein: CASSPPVGESSDRTEQYF
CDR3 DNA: TGTGCCAGCAGCCCTCCAGTAGGGGAGTCTAGCGACCGAACCGAGCAGTACTTC

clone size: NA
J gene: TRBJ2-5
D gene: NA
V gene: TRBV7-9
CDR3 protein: CASSSLGHLETQYF
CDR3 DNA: TGTGCCAGCAGCTCCCTGGGACACCTGGAGACCCAGTACTTC

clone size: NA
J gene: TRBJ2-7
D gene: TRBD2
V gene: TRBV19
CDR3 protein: CASSKGLAGAYEQYF
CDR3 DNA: TGTGCCAGTAGTAAGGGACTAGCGGGAGCCTACGAGCAGTACTTC

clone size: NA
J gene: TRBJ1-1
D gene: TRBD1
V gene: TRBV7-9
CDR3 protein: CASSLNRGVNTEAFF
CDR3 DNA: TGTGCCAGCAGCTTAAACAGGGGGGTGAACACTGAAGCTTTCTTT

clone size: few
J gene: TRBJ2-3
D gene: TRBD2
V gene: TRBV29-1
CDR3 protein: CSVEGLLAELGDTQYF
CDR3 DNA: TGCAGCGTTGAAGGGTTACTAGCGGAGTTGGGAGATACGCAGTATTTT

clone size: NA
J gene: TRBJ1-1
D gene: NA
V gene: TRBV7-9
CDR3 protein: CASSRTNLNTEAFF
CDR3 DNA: TGTGCCAGCAGCCGTACTAACCTGAACACTGAAGCTTTCTTT

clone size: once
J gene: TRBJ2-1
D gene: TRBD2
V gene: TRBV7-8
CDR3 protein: CASSLALAALYNEQFF
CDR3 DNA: TGTGCCAGCAGCTTAGCCCTAGCGGCCCTCTACAATGAGCAGTTCTTC

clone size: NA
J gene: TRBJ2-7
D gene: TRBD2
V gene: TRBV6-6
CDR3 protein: CASKNGLAGAYEQYF
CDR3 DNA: TGTGCCAGCAAAAATGGACTAGCGGGGGCCTACGAGCAGTACTTC

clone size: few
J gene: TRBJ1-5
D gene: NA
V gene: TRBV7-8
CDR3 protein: CASSPQVYQPQHF
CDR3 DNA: TGTGCCAGCAGCCCACAGGTATATCAGCCCCAGCATTTT

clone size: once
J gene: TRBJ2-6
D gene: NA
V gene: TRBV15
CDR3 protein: CATSRDGSGANVLTF
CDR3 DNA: TGTGCCACCAGCAGAGACGGCTCTGGGGCCAACGTCCTGACTTTC

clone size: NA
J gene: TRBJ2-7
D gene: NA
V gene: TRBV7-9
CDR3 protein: CATHRDTLTYEQYF
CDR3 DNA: TGTGCCACACACCGGGACACCTTAACCTACGAGCAGTACTTC

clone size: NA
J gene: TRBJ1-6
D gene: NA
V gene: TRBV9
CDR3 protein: CASSPRRDSPLHF
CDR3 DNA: TGTGCCAGCAGCCCCAGACGGGATTCACCCCTCCACTTT

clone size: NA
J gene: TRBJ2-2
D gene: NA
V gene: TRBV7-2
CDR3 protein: CASSPLVGIGGNTGELFF
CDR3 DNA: TGTGCCAGCAGCCCCCTTGTAGGGATAGGGGGAAACACCGGGGAGCTGTTTTTT

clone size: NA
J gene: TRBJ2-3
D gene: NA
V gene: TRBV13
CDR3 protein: CASSSPPLAGTDTQYF
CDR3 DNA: TGTGCCAGCAGCTCCCCCCCGCTTGCGGGCACAGATACGCAGTATTTT

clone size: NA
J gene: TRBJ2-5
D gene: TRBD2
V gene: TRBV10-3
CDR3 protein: CAISPSGGGQETQYF
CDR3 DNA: TGTGCCATCAGCCCTAGCGGGGGGGGGCAAGAGACCCAGTACTTC

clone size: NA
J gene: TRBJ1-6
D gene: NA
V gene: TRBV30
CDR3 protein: CAWSVRTFGSPLHF
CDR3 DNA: TGTGCCTGGAGTGTACGAACCTTCGGTTCACCCCTCCACTTT

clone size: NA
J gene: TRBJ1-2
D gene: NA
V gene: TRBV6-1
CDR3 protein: CASSEGTQASGYTF
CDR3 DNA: TGTGCCAGCAGTGAGGGGACTCAAGCCTCCGGCTACACCTTC

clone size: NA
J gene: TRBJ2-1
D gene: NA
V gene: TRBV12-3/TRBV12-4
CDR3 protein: CASSLSKYEQFF
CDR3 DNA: TGTGCCAGCAGTCTCTCTAAGTATGAGCAGTTCTTC

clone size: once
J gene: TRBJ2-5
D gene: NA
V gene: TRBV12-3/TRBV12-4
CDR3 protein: CASSFDYATQYF
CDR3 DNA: TGTGCCAGCAGCTTCGACTATGCGACCCAGTACTTC

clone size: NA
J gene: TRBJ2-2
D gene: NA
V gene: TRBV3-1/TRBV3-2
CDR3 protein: CASSLWSGELFF
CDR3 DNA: TGTGCCAGCAGCCTTTGGAGCGGGGAGCTGTTTTTT

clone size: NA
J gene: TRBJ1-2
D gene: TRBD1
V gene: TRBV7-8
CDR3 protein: CASSDRGYGYTF
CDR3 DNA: TGTGCCAGCAGCGACAGGGGTTATGGCTACACCTTC

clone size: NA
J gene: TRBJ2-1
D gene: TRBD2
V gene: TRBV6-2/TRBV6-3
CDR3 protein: CASSSAGVGTSYNEQFF
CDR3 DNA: TGTGCCAGCAGTTCCGCAGGAGTCGGGACTAGCTACAATGAGCAGTTCTTC

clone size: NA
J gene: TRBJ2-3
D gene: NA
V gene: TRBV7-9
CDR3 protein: CASSRLQGRGDTQYF
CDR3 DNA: TGTGCCAGCAGCCGACTACAGGGGCGGGGAGATACGCAGTATTTT